What follows are 2 T cell receptor beta chains derived from one specimen sequenced in a study of T cell responses to AZD1222 COVID-19 vaccine. The data were produced by immunoSEQ multiplex PCR, yet TCRdb's version contains in-frame clones alone and is incomplete. The sample consists of about 150,000 clones, about 90% of them appearing once. The specimen comprised peripheral blood, sampled on day 0 of AZD1222 vaccination. The receptors shown here come from an adult in good health.

The genes are TRBV19 and TRBJ1-1; TRBD1 agrees at 11 bases. V lost 6 bases to trimming and J lost 1 base; unmatched junction nucleotides: 4. Looked up from germline, CDR1 is LNHDA and CDR2 is SQIVND (reference sequence). The length of the CDR3 is 15 residues. CDR3 nucleotide sequence: TGTGCCAGTAGCCCGGACAGGGGGCGGAACACTGAAGCTTTCTTT. Its translation: CASSPDRGRNTEAFF.

The genes are TRBV11-1 and TRBJ2-5; D gene unclear. The germline CDR1 and CDR2 sequences are SGHAT and FQDESV (reference sequence). CDR3 length equals 11 residues. The V gene lost 4 bases and the J gene lost 7 bases, with 7 bases spanning the gap. In DNA form, the CDR3 reads TGTGCCAGCAGCTCCTCCGCGACCCAGTACTTC. Translated: CASSSSATQYF.